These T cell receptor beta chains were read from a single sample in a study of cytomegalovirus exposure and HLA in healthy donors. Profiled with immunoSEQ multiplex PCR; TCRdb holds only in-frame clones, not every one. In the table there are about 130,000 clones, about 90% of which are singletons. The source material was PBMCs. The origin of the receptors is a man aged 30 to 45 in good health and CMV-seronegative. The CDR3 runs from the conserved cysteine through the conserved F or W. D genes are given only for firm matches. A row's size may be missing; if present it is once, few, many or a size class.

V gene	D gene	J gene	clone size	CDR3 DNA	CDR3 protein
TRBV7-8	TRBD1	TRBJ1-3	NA	TGTGCCAGCAGCTTACTTCTCGGGACAGGGTCTGGAAACACCATATATTTT	CASSLLLGTGSGNTIYF
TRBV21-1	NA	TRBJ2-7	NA	TGTGCCAGCCTCCTTCGGCAGGCCTACGAGCAGTACTTC	CASLLRQAYEQYF
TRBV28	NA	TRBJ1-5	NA	TGTGCCAGCAGTCCGTCCTTGCGGGCAGGACAGCCCCAGCATTTT	CASSPSLRAGQPQHF
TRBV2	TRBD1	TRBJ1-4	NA	TGTGCCAGCAGACTCAACAGGGGAGGTAATGAAAAACTGTTTTTT	CASRLNRGGNEKLFF
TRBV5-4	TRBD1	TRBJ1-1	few	TGTGCCAGCTACGACAGGGGGAACACTGAAGCTTTCTTT	CASYDRGNTEAFF
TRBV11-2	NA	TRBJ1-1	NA	TGTGCCAGCAGCTTAGTGCTGAACATAAACACTGAAGCTTTCTTT	CASSLVLNINTEAFF
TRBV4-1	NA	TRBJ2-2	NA	TGCGCCAGCAGCCCGTTACTTGAGTCCGGGGAGCTGTTTTTT	CASSPLLESGELFF
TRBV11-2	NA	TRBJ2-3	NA	TGTGCCAGCAGCTTAGTTGACAGAGTAGATACGCAGTATTTT	CASSLVDRVDTQYF
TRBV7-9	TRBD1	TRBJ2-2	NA	TGTGCCAGCAGGCCAGACAGGGGGCTAGGCGGGGAGCTGTTTTTT	CASRPDRGLGGELFF
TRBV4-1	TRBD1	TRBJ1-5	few	TGCGCCAGCAGCCAAGGCCCAAACAGGGGTCGAAGTCAGCCCCAGCATTTT	CASSQGPNRGRSQPQHF
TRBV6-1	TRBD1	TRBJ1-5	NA	TGTGCCAGCAAAAGACAGGGGGCGAATCAGCCCCAGCATTTT	CASKRQGANQPQHF
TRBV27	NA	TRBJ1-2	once	TGTGCCAGCAGTTTACGCGGCAACAATAACTATGGCTACACCTTC	CASSLRGNNNYGYTF
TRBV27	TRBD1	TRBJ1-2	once	TGTGCCAGCAGTTTGACAGGGCCCAGCGGCTACACCTTC	CASSLTGPSGYTF
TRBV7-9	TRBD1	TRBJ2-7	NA	TGTGCCAGCAGCTCAGCCCGGGACAGAGGTTACGAGCAGTACTTC	CASSSARDRGYEQYF
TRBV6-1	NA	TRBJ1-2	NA	TGTGCCAGCAGTGATTCTCGGACAGCACCCTATGGCTACACCTTC	CASSDSRTAPYGYTF
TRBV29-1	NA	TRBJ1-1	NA	TGCAGCGTTGCTGGGCAGGGTAGGAACACTGAAGCTTTCTTT	CSVAGQGRNTEAFF
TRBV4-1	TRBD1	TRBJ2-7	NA	TGCGCCAGCGGGGGGACAGGGCTTAAGCAGTACTTC	CASGGTGLKQYF
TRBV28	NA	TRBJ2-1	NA	TGTGCCAGCATCCCACTACGACGGGAATACAATGAGCAGTTCTTC	CASIPLRREYNEQFF
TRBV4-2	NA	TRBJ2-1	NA	TGTGCCAGCAGCCAAGGATTACGGAGCTCCTACAATGAGCAGTTCTTC	CASSQGLRSSYNEQFF
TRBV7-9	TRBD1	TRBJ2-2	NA	TGTGCCAGCAGCTCCCGACAGGGGCCCTTCAGCGGGGAGCTGTTTTTT	CASSSRQGPFSGELFF
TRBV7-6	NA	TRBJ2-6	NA	TGTGCCAGCAGCATTGGACAGTCTGGGGCCAACGTCCTGACTTTC	CASSIGQSGANVLTF
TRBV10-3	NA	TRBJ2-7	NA	TGTGCCATCAGTGATTCCGGACAGCCCTACGAGCAGTACTTC	CAISDSGQPYEQYF
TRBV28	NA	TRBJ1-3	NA	TGTGCCAGCAGGGAGACAGGAGCCAACTCTGGAAACACCATATATTTT	CASRETGANSGNTIYF
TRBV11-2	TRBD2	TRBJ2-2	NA	TGTGCCACAAAGCGGGGGCCCACCGGGGAGCTGTTTTTT	CATKRGPTGELFF
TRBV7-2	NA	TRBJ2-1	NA	TGTGCCAGCAGCTTACCCTCTAACCCCGGAACAGGGAACCACAATGAGCAGTTCTTC	CASSLPSNPGTGNHNEQFF
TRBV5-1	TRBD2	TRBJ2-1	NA	TGCGCCAGCAGCTTGGCCGGGGGACTAGCGGGGCATTACAATGAGCAGTTCTTC	CASSLAGGLAGHYNEQFF
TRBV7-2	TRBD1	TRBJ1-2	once	TGTGCCAGCAGCTTATCGCGGGACAGGCAGTATCGGAACTATGGCTACACCTTC	CASSLSRDRQYRNYGYTF
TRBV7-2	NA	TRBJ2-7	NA	TGTGCCAGCACTTGGGGGGGCCCAACCTACGAGCAGTACTTC	CASTWGGPTYEQYF
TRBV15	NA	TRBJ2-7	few	TGTGCCACCAGCAGAGATCCCTCCCAGGGTTACGAGCAGTACTTC	CATSRDPSQGYEQYF
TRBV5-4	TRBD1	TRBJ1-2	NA	TGTGCCAGCAGCTCGTGGGGACAGAAAAACTATGGCTACACCTTC	CASSSWGQKNYGYTF
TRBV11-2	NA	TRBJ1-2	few	TGTGCCAGCAGCTTAAGTACAGGGTCACATGGCTACACCTTC	CASSLSTGSHGYTF
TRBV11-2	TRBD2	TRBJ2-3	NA	TGTGCCAGCAGCTTTCCCGGACTAGGGTCAGCAGATACGCAGTATTTT	CASSFPGLGSADTQYF
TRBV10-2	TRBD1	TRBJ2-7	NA	TGCGCCAGCAGTGAGCACAGGGGTGGCGAGCAGTACTTC	CASSEHRGGEQYF
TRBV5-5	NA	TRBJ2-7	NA	TGTGCCAGCAGCACCTACAGGGCGCTGAGCTCCTACGAGCAGTACTTC	CASSTYRALSSYEQYF
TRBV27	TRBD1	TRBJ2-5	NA	TGTGCCAGCAGTTTCTCAGGGGGTAGGCGATCGGAAACCCAGTACTTC	CASSFSGGRRSETQYF
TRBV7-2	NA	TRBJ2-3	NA	TGTGCCCTCAGCTTAATCGGGGGGCCGACAGATACGCAGTATTTT	CALSLIGGPTDTQYF
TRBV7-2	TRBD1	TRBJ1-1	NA	TGTGCCAGCAGCTCCCTCCGGGGGACAGGCACTGAAGCTTTCTTT	CASSSLRGTGTEAFF
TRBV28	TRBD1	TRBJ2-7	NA	TGTGCCAGCAGTCGGCCGGACAGGGACGGCGAGCAGTACTTC	CASSRPDRDGEQYF
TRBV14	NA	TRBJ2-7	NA	TGTGCCAGCAGCCAAAATGACAGGCCTCACTACGAGCAGTACTTC	CASSQNDRPHYEQYF
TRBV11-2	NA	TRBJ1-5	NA	TGTGCCAGCAGCCCTGGGTCTGCCGGGATGGGGCAGCCCCAGCATTTT	CASSPGSAGMGQPQHF
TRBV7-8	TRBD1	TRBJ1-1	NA	TGTGCCAGCAGCTTACAGGGGGCAGGTGAAGCTTTCTTT	CASSLQGAGEAFF
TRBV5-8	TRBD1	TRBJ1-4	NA	TGTGCCAGCAGCTTGACAGGGGGTGCAACTAATGAAAAACTGTTTTTT	CASSLTGGATNEKLFF
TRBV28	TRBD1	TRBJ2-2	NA	TGTGCCAGCAGTCTACGGGACAGAGCCACCGGGGAGCTGTTTTTT	CASSLRDRATGELFF
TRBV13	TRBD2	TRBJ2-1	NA	TGTGCCAGCAGCCCCAGCGGACTAGCGACCTACAATGAGCAGTTCTTC	CASSPSGLATYNEQFF
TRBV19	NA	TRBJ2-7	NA	TGTGCCAGTAGTATAGATCTAGGCATCTCCTACGAGCAGTACTTC	CASSIDLGISYEQYF
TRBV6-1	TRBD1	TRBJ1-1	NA	TGTGCCAGCAGTACCCAGACAGGGGGGGGAACTGAAGCTTTCTTT	CASSTQTGGGTEAFF
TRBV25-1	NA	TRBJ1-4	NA	TGTGCCAGCACCTCAAGGAGCCTAACTAATGAAAAACTGTTTTTT	CASTSRSLTNEKLFF
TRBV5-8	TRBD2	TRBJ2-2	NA	TGTGCCAGCAGCCTGGGGACTAGCGGGGGGAGATCGAACACCGGGGAGCTGTTTTTT	CASSLGTSGGRSNTGELFF
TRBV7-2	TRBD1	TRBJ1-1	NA	TGTGCCAGCAGCTCAGTGACAGGGGCGAACACTGAAGCTTTCTTT	CASSSVTGANTEAFF
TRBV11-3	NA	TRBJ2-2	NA	TGTGCCAGCAGCTTAGAGTCCGCCGGGGAGCTGTTTTTT	CASSLESAGELFF
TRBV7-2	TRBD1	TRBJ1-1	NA	TGTGCCAGCAGCCGGACAGGGGCAATGAACACTGAAGCTTTCTTT	CASSRTGAMNTEAFF
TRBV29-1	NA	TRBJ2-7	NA	TGCAGCGTTGAAGGGTATGCGGGGTTCTCCTACGAGCAGTACTTC	CSVEGYAGFSYEQYF
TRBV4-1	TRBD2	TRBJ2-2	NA	TGCGCCAGCTCCCGGGGGGTTAACACCGGGGAGCTGTTTTTT	CASSRGVNTGELFF
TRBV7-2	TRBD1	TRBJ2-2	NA	TGTGCCAGCAGACCTGACAGGGGGCTGAACGGGGAGCTGTTTTTT	CASRPDRGLNGELFF
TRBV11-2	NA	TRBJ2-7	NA	TGTGCCAGCACAGAGACAGTTTCCTACGAGCAGTACTTC	CASTETVSYEQYF
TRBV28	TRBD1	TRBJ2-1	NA	TGTGCCAGCAGTTTTGGGACAGCACGACACGGCTCCTACAATGAGCAGTTCTTC	CASSFGTARHGSYNEQFF
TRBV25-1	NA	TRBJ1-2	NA	TGTGCCAGCAGGCAGGGTGATGGCTACACCTTC	CASRQGDGYTF
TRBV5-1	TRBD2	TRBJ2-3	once	TGCGCCAGCAGAACTAGCGGGGGTGGAAGTGGTACGCAGTATTTT	CASRTSGGGSGTQYF
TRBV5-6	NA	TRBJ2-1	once	TGTGCCAGCAGCCAATGGGGGCAGCAGTTCTTC	CASSQWGQQFF
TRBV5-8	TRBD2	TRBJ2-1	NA	TGTGCCAGCAGCTTGGCCAGACTAGCGGGGGGGCGCAATGAGCAGTTCTTC	CASSLARLAGGRNEQFF